Shown below are 29 T cell receptor beta chains from a single sample sequenced in a study of glioma-infiltrating T cells after dendritic cell vaccination. Generated by immunoSEQ multiplex PCR, the TCRdb table keeps only in-frame clones and is missing some. In the table there are over 70,000 clones, approximately 80% of which are singletons. This specimen was blood, taken before dendritic cell vaccination. The receptors come from a human donor with glioblastoma.

In regard to this clone: The junction departs from germline at one end; a sequencing error may be responsible. J is TRBJ2-3 and V is TRBV19; 12 bases match TRBD1. Germline V CDR1 and CDR2: LNHDA, SQIVND (reference sequence). The CDR3 has 14 amino acids. The CDR3, as DNA: TGTGCCAGTAGTGGGACAGGGGGCACATATACGCAGTATTTT. Translation: CASSGTGGTYTQYF.

The V gene is TRBV19, the J gene TRBJ1-6, with D perhaps matching TRBD1 (6 bases). The CDR3 totals 16 residues. The V and J ends lost 4 bases and 6 bases respectively, with 16 bases between them. The germline gives CDR1 LNHDA, CDR2 SQIVND (reference sequence). The CDR3 nucleotides are TGTGCCAGTAGTAGGGACATCGATCGACTTAATTCACCCCTCCACTTT. As protein: CASSRDIDRLNSPLHF.

A few counts support this clone. The chain recombines TRBV10-3 with TRBJ2-7, with 11 positions matching TRBD2. Germline-derived CDR1 and CDR2 are ENHRY and SYGVKD. Trimming at V came to 4 bases and at J to 6 bases, leaving 5 bases not matched to a gene. There are 14 residues in the CDR3. CDR3 loop: CAISGQLAGGEQYV. The CDR3 nucleotides read TGTGCCATCAGTGGTCAGCTAGCGGGAGGCGAGCAGTACGTC.

The genes are TRBV6-1 and TRBJ2-3; 8 bases are shared with TRBD1. V shed 1 base and J 3 bases; nucleotides not matched to a gene: 9. The CDR3 is 17 amino acids. Per the germline V gene, CDR1 is MNHNS and CDR2 is SASEGT. CDR3 in amino acids: CASSEVWTGFGTDTQYF. In nucleotides, the CDR3 is TGTGCCAGCAGTGAAGTTTGGACAGGGTTCGGGACAGATACGCAGTATTTT.

For the CDR3, the DNA is TGTGCCAGCAGCGTAGCAGGGGGCCGTAATGAAAAACTGTTTTTT. As protein: CASSVAGGRNEKLFF. This chain connects TRBV9 to TRBJ1-4, with TRBD1 matching over 8 bases. V lost 0 bases to trimming and J lost 4 bases; unmatched junction nucleotides: 2. The V gene's germline CDR1 is SGDLS and CDR2 YYNGEE. The length of the CDR3 is 15 residues.

This chain connects TRBV5-5 to TRBJ2-7; TRBD1 matches 7 bases. From germline, CDR1 is SGHKS and CDR2 YYEKEE (reference sequence). This CDR3 is built from 13 residues. The V segment lost 5 bases and the J segment 1 base; nucleotides outside the gene matches: 3. CDR3 region: CASSLTGSYEQYV. The CDR3 DNA follows: TGTGCCAGCAGTCTGACAGGGTCCTACGAGCAGTACGTC.

V is TRBV4-2 and J is TRBJ2-5, with a weak D call TRBD2 (6 bases). The CDR3 runs to 15 residues. CDR1 is LGHNA and CDR2 is YNFKEQ in the germline V gene. V was trimmed by 4 bases and J by 2 bases, leaving 14 bases between them. Here the CDR3 reads CASSPTSAGQETQYF. CDR3 bases: TGTGCCAGCAGCCCCACGTCCGCGGGGCAAGAGACCCAGTACTTC.

J is TRBJ1-2 and V is TRBV6-6; 8 bases are shared with TRBD1. CDR3 size: 14 residues. Germline V CDR1 and CDR2: MNHNY, SVGAGI (reference sequence). V lost 4 bases to trimming and J lost 8 bases; unmatched junction nucleotides: 9. As DNA, the CDR3 is TGTGCCAGCAGTTCGACAGGGGATATACGCGGCTACACCTTC. Translation gives CASSSTGDIRGYTF.

The chain has TRBV15 and TRBJ1-2, with 10 bases aligning to TRBD1. The J segment lost 3 bases and the V segment lost 0 bases, leaving 1 base of the junction unmatched. The CDR3 sequence is 15 residues long. Germline V gene data show CDR1 as LNHNV and CDR2 as YYDKDF (reference sequence). The CDR3: CATSREGTGDYGYTF. The CDR3 region has the DNA TGTGCCACCAGCAGAGAAGGGACAGGGGACTATGGCTACACCTTC. Full variable domain (missing parts from reference TRBV15 and TRBJ1-2): DAMVIQNPRYQVTQFGKPVTLSCSQTLNHNVMYWYQQKSSQAPKLLFHYYDKDFNNEADTPDNFQSRRPNTSFCFLDIRSPGLGDTAMYLCATSREGTGDYGYTFGSGTRLTVV.

The chain uses TRBV29-1 and TRBJ2-3; 9 nucleotides line up with TRBD2. The CDR3 runs to 15 residues. Germline trimming cut 8 bases from V and 1 base from J; bases unmatched to any gene: 10. Per germline, CDR1 SQVTM and CDR2 ANQGSEA. Written as DNA, the CDR3 is TGCAGCACAGGACGACTAGCGGAAGGCACAGATACGCAGTATTTT. Its translation: CSTGRLAEGTDTQYF.

The chain couples TRBV4-1 to TRBJ2-5, with a possible D match to TRBD2 (5 bases). Per germline, CDR1 MGHRA and CDR2 YSYEKL. CDR3 length: 14 residues. V shed 0 bases and J shed 5 bases, with 10 bases lying between them. CDR3 DNA sequence: TGCGCCAGCAGCCAAGATCTGAGAGGGGAGACCCAGTACTTC. The encoded protein is CASSQDLRGETQYF.

The gene calls are TRBV27 and TRBJ2-1, with D hard to call. The V gene's germline CDR1 is MNHEY and CDR2 SMNVEV (reference sequence). CDR3 length: 14 amino acids. The V gene lost 7 bases and the J gene lost 8 bases, with 18 bases spanning the gap. CDR3 DNA: TGTGCCAGCATGGATAGCCCATTTTCGGATGAGCAGTTCTTC. This encodes CASMDSPFSDEQFF.

The chain has TRBV4-1 and TRBJ2-7; perhaps TRBD1 as D (5 bases). Trimming pared 4 bases from V and 7 bases from J, leaving 14 bases between. CDR1 and CDR2 from the germline V gene are MGHRA and YSYEKL. The CDR3 has 13 residues. The CDR3 sequence is CASSLNGADEQYF. The CDR3 DNA follows: TGCGCCAGCAGCCTTAATGGGGCGGATGAGCAGTACTTC.

This clone was counted once. The rearrangement joins TRBV19 to TRBJ2-7; TRBD1 might be the D (7 bases). Between the trimmed V and J ends, which lost 5 bases and 1 base, there was a span of 15 bases. Looked up from germline, CDR1 is LNHDA and CDR2 is SQIVND (reference sequence). The CDR3 totals 15 residues. In DNA form, the CDR3 reads TGTGCCAGTAGTTCTGGCAGGGGGGCATCCTACGAGCAGTACGTC. It codes for CASSSGRGASYEQYV.

V is TRBV29-1 and J is TRBJ1-2; 7 nucleotides agree with TRBD1. V trimming: 5 bases; J trimming: 8 bases; junction bases outside the gene matches: 8. CDR1 and CDR2 from the germline V gene are SQVTM and ANQGSEA. This CDR3 contains 12 residues. CDR3 sequence: CSVNRQGDGYTF. The DNA of the CDR3 is TGCAGCGTTAACCGACAGGGTGACGGCTACACCTTC.

This clone was observed a single time. J is TRBJ2-5 and V is TRBV19, with 11 bases aligning to TRBD1. The CDR3 loop spans 14 amino acids. With V trimmed by 5 bases and J by 5 bases, 4 bases remained unmatched. Germline CDR1 reads LNHDA; CDR2 reads SQIVND (reference sequence). CDR3 in amino acids: CASSPGQGAETQYF. Here the CDR3 DNA reads TGTGCCAGTAGTCCTGGACAGGGGGCTGAGACCCAGTACTTC.

The chain recombines TRBV30 with TRBJ1-2; 10 bases map to TRBD1. With V trimmed by 2 bases and J by 7 bases, 13 bases remained unmatched. Per germline, CDR1 GTSNPN and CDR2 SVGIG (reference sequence). This CDR3 spans 16 amino acids. CDR3 amino acids: CAWSLTPTGGLGGYTF. CDR3 DNA sequence: TGTGCCTGGAGTCTGACCCCGACAGGGGGCCTAGGTGGCTACACCTTC.

This sequence joins TRBV7-2 and TRBJ2-5; D uncertain. Germline V gives CDR1 SGHTA, CDR2 FQGNSA. With 4 bases removed from V and 2 bases from J, the gap between germline ends came to 8 bases. This CDR3 spans 13 amino acids. The CDR3, as DNA: TGTGCCAGCAGCTCTTTTACTCAAGAGACCCAGTACTTC. This codes for CASSSFTQETQYF.

This sequence joins TRBV2 and TRBJ1-5, with 7 bases aligning to TRBD1. Germline lookup yields CDR1 SNHLY and CDR2 FYNNEI. Trimming cost V 6 bases and J 0 bases; bases outside gene matches: 8. The CDR3 is 16 residues long. CDR3 DNA: TGTGCCAGCAGGCCCGGGACAGTCTATAGCAATCAGCCCCAGCATTTT. Amino acids: CASRPGTVYSNQPQHF.

This chain connects TRBV27 to TRBJ2-1; 13 bases fit TRBD2. The CDR3 consists of 16 residues. Per germline, CDR1 MNHEY and CDR2 SMNVEV (reference sequence). The V segment lost 5 bases and the J segment 7 bases; nucleotides outside the gene matches: 8. The CDR3 DNA reads TGTGCCAGCAGTCCTCCGAGACTAGCGGGAGGTAATGAGCAGTTCTTC. Residues: CASSPPRLAGGNEQFF.

This clone was recorded only once. J is TRBJ1-4 and V is TRBV9, with 10 bases lining up with TRBD1. From germline, CDR1 is SGDLS and CDR2 YYNGEE. V dropped 7 bases and J dropped 7; count of bases not matched to a gene: 10. The CDR3 loop spans 15 amino acids. The CDR3 spells CASRPGGTGVEKLFF. The DNA for the CDR3 is TGTGCCAGCCGCCCGGGTGGGACAGGGGTTGAAAAACTGTTTTTT.

The V call is TRBV21-1, the J call TRBJ1-5. TRBV21-1 counts as a pseudogene. There are 16 residues in the CDR3. CDR3 DNA sequence: TGTGCCAGCAGCAACTCGGCGAGGGCGCGCAATCAGCCCCAGCATTTT. This translates into CASSNSARARNQPQHF.

The chain joins TRBV20-1 to TRBJ2-5, with D hard to call. Germline values: CDR1 DFQATT, CDR2 SNEGSKA (reference sequence). Trimming cost V 3 bases and J 5 bases, with 7 bases left between them. This CDR3 has 11 residues. CDR3 region: CSARRSETQYF. Here the CDR3 DNA reads TGCAGTGCTAGGCGTTCGGAGACCCAGTACTTC.

The chain recombines TRBV27 with TRBJ2-3, with 7 bases matching TRBD1. In germline, CDR1 is MNHEY, CDR2 SMNVEV (reference sequence). J gave up 1 base and V 4 bases, and 11 bases lay outside the gene matches. CDR3 size: 17 residues. Here the CDR3 reads CASSSGQVRWGTDTQYF. CDR3 bases: TGTGCCAGCAGTTCTGGACAGGTGCGTTGGGGCACAGATACGCAGTATTTT.

This chain links TRBV6-5 with TRBJ2-4; 10 nucleotides match TRBD1. The germline V gene encodes CDR1 MNHEY and CDR2 SVGAGI. CDR3 length: 13 residues. The V segment lost 2 bases and the J segment 14 bases; nucleotides outside the gene matches: 6. CDR3 amino acids: CASSYGAGTGEYF. For the CDR3, the DNA is TGTGCCAGCAGTTACGGGGCCGGGACAGGGGAGTACTTC.

V usage is TRBV29-1 and J usage is TRBJ2-3; 9 nucleotides agree with TRBD1. The J segment lost 14 bases and the V segment lost 3 bases, leaving 15 bases of the junction unmatched. Looked up from germline, CDR1 is SQVTM and CDR2 is ANQGSEA. The CDR3 sequence is 14 residues long. The CDR3 region has the DNA TGCAGCGTTGACCCAGGACAGGGGCAAGGCAGTTGGTATTTT. Translation gives CSVDPGQGQGSWYF.

The V gene is TRBV5-1, the J gene TRBJ1-4; D is undetermined. Germline V gives CDR1 SGHRS, CDR2 YFSETQ. V shed 1 base and J shed 4 bases, with 8 bases lying between them. This CDR3 contains 14 residues. The CDR3 nucleotides are TGCGCCAGCAGCTTGTCATGGCATAATGAAAAACTGTTTTTT. Protein sequence: CASSLSWHNEKLFF. The full variable domain, its missing parts supplied by reference TRBV5-1 and TRBJ1-4, is KAGVTQTPRYLIKTRGQQVTLSCSPISGHRSVSWYQQTPGQGLQFLFEYFSETQRNKGNFPGRFSGRQFSNSRSEMNVSTLELGDSALYLCASSLSWHNEKLFFGSGTQLSVL.

The CDR3 region has the DNA TGTGCCAGCAGCTTAACAGGGGGCCTTAACTATGGCTACACCTTC. It specifies CASSLTGGLNYGYTF. This rearrangement joins TRBV7-2 to TRBJ1-2; 9 bases fit TRBD1. Trimming took 2 bases from V and 1 from J; bases not matched to a gene: 2. The germline V gene encodes CDR1 SGHTA and CDR2 FQGNSA. The CDR3 is made up of 15 amino acids.

The genes are TRBV30 and TRBJ1-3; D is possibly TRBD1 (6 bases). V was clipped by 7 bases and J by 0 bases, with 16 bases between them. The CDR3 is 15 amino acids. CDR1 and CDR2 (germline): GTSNPN, SVGIG (reference sequence). The CDR3 spells CASNRDSFSGNTIYF. The CDR3, as DNA: TGTGCCTCTAACAGGGATTCCTTCTCTGGAAACACCATATATTTT.